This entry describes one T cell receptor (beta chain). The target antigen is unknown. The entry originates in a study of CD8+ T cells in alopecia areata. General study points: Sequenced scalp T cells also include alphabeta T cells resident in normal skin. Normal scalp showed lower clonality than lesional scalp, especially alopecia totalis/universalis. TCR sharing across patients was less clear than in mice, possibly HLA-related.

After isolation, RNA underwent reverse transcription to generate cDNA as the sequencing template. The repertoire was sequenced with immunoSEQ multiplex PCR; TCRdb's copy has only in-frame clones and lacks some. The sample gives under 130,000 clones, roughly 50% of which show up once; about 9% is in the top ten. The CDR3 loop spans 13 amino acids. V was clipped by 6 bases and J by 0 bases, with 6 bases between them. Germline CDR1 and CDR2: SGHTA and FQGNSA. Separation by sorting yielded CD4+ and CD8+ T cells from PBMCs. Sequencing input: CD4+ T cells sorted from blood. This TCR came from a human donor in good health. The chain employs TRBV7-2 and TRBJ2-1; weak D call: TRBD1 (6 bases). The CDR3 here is CASRDSSYNEQFF. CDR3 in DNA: TGTGCCAGCAGGGACAGCTCCTACAATGAGCAGTTCTTC.